The 5 T cell receptor beta chains presented below share a single source sample, sequenced in a study of blood T cell repertoires in COVID-19. Profiling relied on immunoSEQ multiplex PCR, and the TCRdb table lists in-frame clones only, not all of them. The sample shows a few hundred thousand clones, around 83% of them seen only once. The material sequenced was PBMCs or T cells enriched from blood (not recorded which). These receptors came from a woman aged 40 to 50 with acute COVID-19.

The rearrangement joins TRBV7-2 to TRBJ2-7; D is possibly TRBD1 (6 bases). V was pared by 5 bases and J by 5 bases, with 13 bases between. Germline CDR1 and CDR2: SGHTA and FQGNSA. The CDR3 loop spans 13 amino acids. The CDR3 nucleotides read TGTGCCAGCAGCCCCGATCCAGGGGACGAGCAGTACTTC. Amino acid sequence: CASSPDPGDEQYF. The entire variable domain, with the rest obtained from reference TRBV7-2 and TRBJ2-7, is as follows: GAGVSQSPSNKVTEKGKDVELRCDPISGHTALYWYRQSLGQGLEFLIYFQGNSAPDKSGLPSDRFSAERTGGSVSTLTIQRTQQEDSAVYLCASSPDPGDEQYFGPGTRLTVT.

The rearrangement uses TRBV6-1 and TRBJ1-4; perhaps TRBD1 as D (6 bases). Trimming pared 2 bases from V and 3 bases from J, leaving 10 bases between. This CDR3 is 15 amino acids long. Germline V gene data show CDR1 as MNHNS and CDR2 as SASEGT. CDR3 nucleotides: TGTGCCAGCAGTGAAAGTTCAGGGGCTAATGAAAAACTGTTTTTT. It codes for CASSESSGANEKLFF.

The CDR3 reads CASGLTGTPRETQYF. The CDR3 DNA reads TGTGCCAGCGGACTTACCGGGACTCCCAGGGAGACCCAGTACTTC. The V gene is TRBV7-8, the J gene TRBJ2-5, with TRBD2 as a possible D gene (6 bases). Germline lookup yields CDR1 SGHVS and CDR2 FQNEAQ. The ends were cut back, 8 bases at V and 5 bases at J, with 21 bases in the middle. The CDR3 is made up of 15 amino acids.

The chain joins TRBV2 to TRBJ2-1; 12 positions match TRBD2. The V gene end was trimmed by 3 bases and the J gene end by 5 bases; junction bases not matched to a gene: 11. The CDR3 contains 18 residues. Per the germline V gene, CDR1 is SNHLY and CDR2 is FYNNEI. CDR3 in amino acids: CASSDLGSGLAGHNEQFF. The CDR3 DNA reads TGTGCCAGCAGTGATCTCGGGTCGGGACTAGCGGGCCACAATGAGCAGTTCTTC.

This sequence joins TRBV7-9 and TRBJ1-1, with 11 bases lining up with TRBD1. The V gene end was trimmed by 5 bases and the J gene end by 5 bases; junction bases not matched to a gene: 10. This CDR3 is 16 amino acids long. Germline CDR1 and CDR2: SEHNR and FQNEAQ (reference sequence). The CDR3 coding sequence is TGTGCCAGCAGCCCATGGACAGGGGGCTCGTGGACTGAAGCTTTCTTT. It yields the protein CASSPWTGGSWTEAFF.